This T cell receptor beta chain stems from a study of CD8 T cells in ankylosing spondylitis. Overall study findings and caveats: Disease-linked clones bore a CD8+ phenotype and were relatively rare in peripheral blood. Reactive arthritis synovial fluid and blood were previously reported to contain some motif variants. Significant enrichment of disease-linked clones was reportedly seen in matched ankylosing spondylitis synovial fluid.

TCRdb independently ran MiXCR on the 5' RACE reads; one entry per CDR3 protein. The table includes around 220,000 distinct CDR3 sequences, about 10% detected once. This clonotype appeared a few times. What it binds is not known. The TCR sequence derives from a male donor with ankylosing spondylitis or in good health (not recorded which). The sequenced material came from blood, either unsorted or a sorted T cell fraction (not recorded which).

For the CDR3, the DNA is TGTGCCAGCAGCCCGACCGGGACGGACTTTGGCACCGGGGAGCTGTTTTTT. Its protein is CASSPTGTDFGTGELFF. The chain uses TRBV2 and TRBJ2-2; D might be TRBD1 or TRBD2, each matching 5 bases. The V gene lost 6 bases and the J gene lost 4 bases, with 21 bases spanning the gap. Germline V gives CDR1 SNHLY, CDR2 FYNNEI. The CDR3 spans 17 residues.